This T cell receptor beta chain came from a study of cytomegalovirus exposure and HLA in healthy donors. Whole-study findings and limits: TCR beta chain V- and J-gene trimming was linked, in a later analysis, to a missense variant in DCLRE1C.

It was healthy bone marrow donors who served as donors. This clone was seen a few times. Its antigen is unknown. Both 60 Vbeta primers and 13 Jbeta primers went into the PCR. The repertoire was sequenced with immunoSEQ multiplex PCR; TCRdb's copy has only in-frame clones and lacks some. Of over 90,000 clones detected, roughly 74% appear once; the ten largest clones hold 12% to 15%. The V gene's germline CDR1 is SGHRS and CDR2 YFSETQ. The CDR3 is 18 residues long. V trimming: 0 bases; J trimming: 4 bases; junction bases outside the gene matches: 11. This chain uses TRBV5-1 with TRBJ2-2, with 8 positions matching TRBD1. Material: PBMCs. This receptor was identified in a woman aged 70-85 years in good health and CMV-seropositive. The CDR3 protein is CASSLARAGGDRTGELFF. The CDR3 coding sequence is TGCGCCAGCAGCTTGGCACGCGCAGGGGGCGATCGCACCGGGGAGCTGTTTTTT.